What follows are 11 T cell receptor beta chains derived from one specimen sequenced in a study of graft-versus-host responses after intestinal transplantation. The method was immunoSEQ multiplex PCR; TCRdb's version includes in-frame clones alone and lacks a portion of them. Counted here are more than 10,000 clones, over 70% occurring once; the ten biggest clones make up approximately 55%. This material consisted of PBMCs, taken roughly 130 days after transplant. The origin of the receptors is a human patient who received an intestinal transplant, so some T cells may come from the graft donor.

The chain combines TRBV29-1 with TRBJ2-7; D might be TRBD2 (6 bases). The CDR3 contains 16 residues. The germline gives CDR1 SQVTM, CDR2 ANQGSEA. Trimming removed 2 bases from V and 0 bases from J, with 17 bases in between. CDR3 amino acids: CSVETLRDGSSYEQYF. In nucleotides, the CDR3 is TGCAGCGTTGAAACCCTCCGGGACGGGAGCTCCTACGAGCAGTACTTC.

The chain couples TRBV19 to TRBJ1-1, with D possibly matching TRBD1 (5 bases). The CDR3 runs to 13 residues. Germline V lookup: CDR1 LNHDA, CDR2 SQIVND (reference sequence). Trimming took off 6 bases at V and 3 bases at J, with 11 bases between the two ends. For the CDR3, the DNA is TGTGCCAGTAGAACACAGGCGGACACTGAAGCTTTCTTT. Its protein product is CASRTQADTEAFF.

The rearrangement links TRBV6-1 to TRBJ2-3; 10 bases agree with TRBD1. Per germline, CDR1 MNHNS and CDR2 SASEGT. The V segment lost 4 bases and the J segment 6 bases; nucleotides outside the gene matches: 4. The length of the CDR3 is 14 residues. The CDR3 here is CASSAGQGRDTQYF. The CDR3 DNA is TGTGCCAGCAGTGCGGGACAGGGGAGGGATACGCAGTATTTT.

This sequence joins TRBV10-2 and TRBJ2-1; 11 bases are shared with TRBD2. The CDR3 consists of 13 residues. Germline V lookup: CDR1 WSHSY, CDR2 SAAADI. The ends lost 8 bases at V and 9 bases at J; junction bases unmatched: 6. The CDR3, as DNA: TGCGCCAGCTTGTTAGCGGGAGGGTCTGAGCAGTTCTTC. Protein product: CASLLAGGSEQFF.

The CDR3 nucleotides read TGTGCCAGCAGCGTAGGAAGGACAGGAGCCACCGGGGAGCTGTTTTTT. Amino acids: CASSVGRTGATGELFF. The chain links TRBV9 to TRBJ2-2, with 7 bases aligning to TRBD1. Per the germline V gene, CDR1 is SGDLS and CDR2 is YYNGEE. V lost 0 bases and J lost 4; bases outside the gene matches: 6. The CDR3 is 16 amino acids.

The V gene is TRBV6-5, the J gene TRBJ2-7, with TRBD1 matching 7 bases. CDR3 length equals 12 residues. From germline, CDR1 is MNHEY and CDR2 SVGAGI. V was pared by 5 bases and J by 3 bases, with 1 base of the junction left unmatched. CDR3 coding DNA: TGTGCCAGCAGTCGGGACAGCTACGAGCAGTACTTC. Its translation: CASSRDSYEQYF.

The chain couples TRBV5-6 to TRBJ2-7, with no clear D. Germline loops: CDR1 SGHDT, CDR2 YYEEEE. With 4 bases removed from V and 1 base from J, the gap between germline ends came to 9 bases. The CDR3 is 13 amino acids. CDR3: CASSPDGSYEQYF. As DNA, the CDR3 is TGTGCCAGCAGCCCGGACGGATCCTACGAGCAGTACTTC.

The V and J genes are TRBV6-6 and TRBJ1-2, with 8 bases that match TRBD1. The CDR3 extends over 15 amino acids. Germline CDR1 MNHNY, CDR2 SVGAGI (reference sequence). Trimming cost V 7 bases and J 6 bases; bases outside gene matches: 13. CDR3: CASTSVATGDNGYTF. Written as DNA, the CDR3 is TGTGCCAGCACCTCAGTGGCGACAGGGGATAATGGCTACACCTTC.

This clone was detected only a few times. CDR3 sequence reads: CASSSIQGVQETQYF. The CDR3 DNA sequence: TGTGCCAGCAGCAGCATACAGGGGGTCCAAGAGACCCAGTACTTC. V and J are TRBV6-1 and TRBJ2-5; TRBD1 aligns across 8 bases. With 6 bases clipped from V and 1 base from J, the junction kept 7 bases outside the gene matches. This CDR3 is built from 15 residues. The germline gives CDR1 MNHNS, CDR2 SASEGT.

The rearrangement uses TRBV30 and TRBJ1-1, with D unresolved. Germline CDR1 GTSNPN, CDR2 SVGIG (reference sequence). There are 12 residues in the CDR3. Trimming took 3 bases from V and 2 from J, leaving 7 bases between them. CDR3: CAWSGGNTEAFF. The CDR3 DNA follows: TGTGCCTGGAGCGGAGGCAACACTGAAGCTTTCTTT. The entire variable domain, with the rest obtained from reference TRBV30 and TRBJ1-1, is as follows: SQTIHQWPATLVQPVGSPLSLECTVEGTSNPNLYWYRQAAGRGLQLLFYSVGIGQISSEVPQNLSASRPQDRQFILSSKKLLLSDSGFYLCAWSGGNTEAFFGQGTRLTVV.

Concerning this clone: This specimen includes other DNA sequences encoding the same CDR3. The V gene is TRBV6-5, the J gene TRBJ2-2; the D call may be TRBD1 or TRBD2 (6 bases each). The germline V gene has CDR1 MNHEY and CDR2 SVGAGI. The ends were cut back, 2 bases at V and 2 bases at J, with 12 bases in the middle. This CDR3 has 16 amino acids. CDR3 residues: CASSYGWGANTGELFF. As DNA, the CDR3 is TGTGCCAGCAGTTACGGGTGGGGGGCTAACACCGGGGAGCTGTTTTTT.